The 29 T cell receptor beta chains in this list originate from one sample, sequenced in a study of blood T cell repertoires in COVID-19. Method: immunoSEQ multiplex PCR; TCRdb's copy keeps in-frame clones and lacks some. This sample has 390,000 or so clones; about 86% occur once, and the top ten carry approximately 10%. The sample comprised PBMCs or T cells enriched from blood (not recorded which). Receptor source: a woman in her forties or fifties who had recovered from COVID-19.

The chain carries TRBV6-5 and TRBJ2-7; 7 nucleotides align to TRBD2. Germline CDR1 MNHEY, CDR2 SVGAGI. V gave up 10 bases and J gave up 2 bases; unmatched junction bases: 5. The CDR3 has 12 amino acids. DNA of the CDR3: TGTGCCATTCGGGGGGTGGCCTACGAGCAGTACTTC. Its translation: CAIRGVAYEQYF.

The CDR3 reads CASSQERLLAGELFF. In nucleotides, the CDR3 is TGCGCCAGCAGCCAAGAACGACTCCTCGCCGGGGAGCTGTTTTTT. The genes are TRBV4-3 and TRBJ2-2; D gene ambiguous. The germline V and J ends were trimmed by 0 bases and 6 bases, with 11 bases remaining between them. The CDR3 loop spans 15 amino acids. Germline-derived CDR1 and CDR2 are LGHNA and YSLEER.

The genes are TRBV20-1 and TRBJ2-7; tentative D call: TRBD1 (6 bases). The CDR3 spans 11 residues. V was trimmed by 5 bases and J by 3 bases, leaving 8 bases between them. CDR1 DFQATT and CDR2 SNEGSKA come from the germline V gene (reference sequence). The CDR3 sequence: CSALGGYEQYF. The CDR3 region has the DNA TGCAGTGCTTTAGGGGGCTACGAGCAGTACTTC.

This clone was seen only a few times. The CDR3 region has the DNA TGTGCCAGCAGCTTTGGGCGGACTACTGGAAACACCATATATTTT. Amino acids: CASSFGRTTGNTIYF. The chain combines TRBV5-8 with TRBJ1-3; D remains unclear. V lost 2 bases and J lost 2, with 11 bases in between. This CDR3 is built from 15 residues. The germline V gene encodes CDR1 SGHTS and CDR2 YDEGEE.

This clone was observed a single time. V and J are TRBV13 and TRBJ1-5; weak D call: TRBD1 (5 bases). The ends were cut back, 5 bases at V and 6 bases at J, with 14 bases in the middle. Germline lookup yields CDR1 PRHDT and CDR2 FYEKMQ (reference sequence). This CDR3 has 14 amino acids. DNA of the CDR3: TGTGCCAGCAGCGTCGGTGCGGGGGGTCAGCCCCAGCATTTT. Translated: CASSVGAGGQPQHF.

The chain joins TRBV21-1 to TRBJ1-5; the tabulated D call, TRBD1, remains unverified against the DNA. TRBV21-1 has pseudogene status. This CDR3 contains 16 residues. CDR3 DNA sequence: TGTGCCAGCAGCAAAGAGAGGTGGGACATTAATCAGCCCCAGCATTTT. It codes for CASSKERWDINQPQHF.

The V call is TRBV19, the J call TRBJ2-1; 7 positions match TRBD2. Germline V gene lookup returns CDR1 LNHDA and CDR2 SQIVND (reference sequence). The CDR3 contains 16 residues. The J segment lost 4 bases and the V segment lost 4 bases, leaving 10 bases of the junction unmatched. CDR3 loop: CASSTRGGGIYNEQFF. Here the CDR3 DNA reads TGTGCCAGTAGTACGAGAGGCGGGGGAATTTACAATGAGCAGTTCTTC. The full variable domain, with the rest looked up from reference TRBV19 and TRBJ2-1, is DGGITQSPKYLFRKEGQNVTLSCEQNLNHDAMYWYRQDPGQGLRLIYYSQIVNDFQKGDIAEGYSVSREKKESFPLTVTSAQKNPTAFYLCASSTRGGGIYNEQFFGPGTRLTVL.

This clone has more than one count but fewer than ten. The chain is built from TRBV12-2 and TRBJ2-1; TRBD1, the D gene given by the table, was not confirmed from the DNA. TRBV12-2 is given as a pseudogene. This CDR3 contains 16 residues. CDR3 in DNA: TGTGCAAGTCGCTTAAGGCACTGGGGCGACTACAATGAGCAGTTCTTC. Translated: CASRLRHWGDYNEQFF.

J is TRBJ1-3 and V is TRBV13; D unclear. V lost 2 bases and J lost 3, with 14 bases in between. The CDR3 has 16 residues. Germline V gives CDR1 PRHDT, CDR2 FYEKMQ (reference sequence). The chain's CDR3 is CASSLRRGIIGNTIYF. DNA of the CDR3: TGTGCCAGCAGCTTACGCCGGGGAATTATTGGAAACACCATATATTTT.

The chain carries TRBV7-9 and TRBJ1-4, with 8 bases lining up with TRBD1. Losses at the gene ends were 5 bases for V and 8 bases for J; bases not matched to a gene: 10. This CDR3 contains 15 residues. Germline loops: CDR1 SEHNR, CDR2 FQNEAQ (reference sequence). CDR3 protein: CASSPRQGWGEKLFF. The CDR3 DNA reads TGTGCCAGCAGCCCAAGACAGGGGTGGGGCGAAAAACTGTTTTTT. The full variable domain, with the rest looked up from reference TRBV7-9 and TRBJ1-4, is DTGVSQNPRHKITKRGQNVTFRCDPISEHNRLYWYRQTLGQGPEFLTYFQNEAQLEKSRLLSDRFSAERPKGSFSTLEIQRTEQGDSAMYLCASSPRQGWGEKLFFGSGTQLSVL.

CDR3: CASSKTGSDEAFF. CDR3 DNA sequence: TGTGCCAGCTCAAAAACAGGGTCTGATGAAGCTTTCTTT. The rearrangement links TRBV18 to TRBJ1-1, with D tentatively TRBD1 (6 bases). This CDR3 has 13 amino acids. V lost 5 bases and J lost 7, with 14 bases in between. Germline V gives CDR1 KGHSH, CDR2 LQKENI. The complete variable domain, with remaining parts taken from reference TRBV18 and TRBJ1-1, reads NAGVMQNPRHLVRRRGQEARLRCSPMKGHSHVYWYRQLPEEGLKFMVYLQKENIIDESGMPKERFSAEFPKEGPSILRIQQVVRGDSAAYFCASSKTGSDEAFFGQGTRLTVV.

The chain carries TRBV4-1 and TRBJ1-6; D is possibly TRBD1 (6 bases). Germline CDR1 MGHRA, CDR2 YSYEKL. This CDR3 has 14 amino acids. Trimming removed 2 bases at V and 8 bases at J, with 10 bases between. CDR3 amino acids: CASSQRAGDSPLHF. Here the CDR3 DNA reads TGCGCCAGCAGCCAACGGGCAGGGGATTCACCCCTCCACTTT.

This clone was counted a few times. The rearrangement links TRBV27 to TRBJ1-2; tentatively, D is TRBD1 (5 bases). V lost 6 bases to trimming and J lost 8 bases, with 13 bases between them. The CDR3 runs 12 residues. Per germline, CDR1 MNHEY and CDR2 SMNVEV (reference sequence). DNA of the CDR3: TGTGCCAGCAGGCGGGGGATGGGGGGCTACACCTTC. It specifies CASRRGMGGYTF.

The CDR3 spells CASRGTGISGYTF. The CDR3, as DNA: TGTGCCAGCAGGGGGACAGGGATTTCTGGCTACACCTTC. V usage is TRBV12-3 or TRBV12-4 and J usage is TRBJ1-2; 9 positions agree with TRBD1. The CDR3 runs to 13 residues. J lost 7 bases, V lost 6 bases, and 6 bases had no gene match.

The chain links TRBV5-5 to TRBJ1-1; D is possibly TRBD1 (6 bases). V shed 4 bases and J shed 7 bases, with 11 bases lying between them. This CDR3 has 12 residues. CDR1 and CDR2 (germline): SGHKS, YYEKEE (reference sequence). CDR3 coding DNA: TGTGCCAGCAGCCTAAGACAGGTTGAAGCTTTCTTT. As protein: CASSLRQVEAFF.

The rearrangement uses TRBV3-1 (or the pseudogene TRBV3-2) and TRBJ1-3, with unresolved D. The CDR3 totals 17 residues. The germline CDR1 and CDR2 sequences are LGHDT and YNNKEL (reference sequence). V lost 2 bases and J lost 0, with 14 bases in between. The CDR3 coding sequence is TGTGCCAGCAGCCAATGGAGAGGTCGAAACTCTGGAAACACCATATATTTT. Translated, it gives CASSQWRGRNSGNTIYF.

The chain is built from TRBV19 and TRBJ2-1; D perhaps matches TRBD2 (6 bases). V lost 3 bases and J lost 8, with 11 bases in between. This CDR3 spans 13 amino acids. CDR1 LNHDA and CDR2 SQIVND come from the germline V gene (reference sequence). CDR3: CASSMRGNHEQFF. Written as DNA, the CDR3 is TGTGCCAGTAGTATGCGGGGTAACCATGAGCAGTTCTTC.

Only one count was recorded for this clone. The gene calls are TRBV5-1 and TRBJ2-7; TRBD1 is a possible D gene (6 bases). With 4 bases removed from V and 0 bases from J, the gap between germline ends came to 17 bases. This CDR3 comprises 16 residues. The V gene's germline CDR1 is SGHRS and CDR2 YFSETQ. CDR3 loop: CASSAGAGQSSYEQYF. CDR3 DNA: TGCGCCAGCAGCGCTGGGGCCGGACAGAGCTCCTACGAGCAGTACTTC.

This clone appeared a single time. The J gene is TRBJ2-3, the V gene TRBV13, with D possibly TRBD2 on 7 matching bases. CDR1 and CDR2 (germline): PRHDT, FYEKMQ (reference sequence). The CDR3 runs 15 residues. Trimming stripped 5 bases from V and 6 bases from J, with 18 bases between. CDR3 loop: CASSRGGALGDTQYF. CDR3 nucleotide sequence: TGTGCCAGCAGCCGCGGGGGCGCCCTCGGGGATACGCAGTATTTT.

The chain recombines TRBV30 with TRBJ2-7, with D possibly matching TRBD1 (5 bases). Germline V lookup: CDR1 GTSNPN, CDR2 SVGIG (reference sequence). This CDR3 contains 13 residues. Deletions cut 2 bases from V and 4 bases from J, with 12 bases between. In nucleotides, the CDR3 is TGTGCCTGGAGTCAGAATTACAGGTACGAGCAGTACTTC. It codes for CAWSQNYRYEQYF. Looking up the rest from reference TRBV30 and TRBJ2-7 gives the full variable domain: SQTIHQWPATLVQPVGSPLSLECTVEGTSNPNLYWYRQAAGRGLQLLFYSVGIGQISSEVPQNLSASRPQDRQFILSSKKLLLSDSGFYLCAWSQNYRYEQYFGPGTRLTVT.

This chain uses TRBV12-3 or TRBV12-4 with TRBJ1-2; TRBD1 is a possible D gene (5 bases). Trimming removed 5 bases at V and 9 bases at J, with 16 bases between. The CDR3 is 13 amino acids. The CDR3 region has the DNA TGTGCCAGCAGTCCTTCAGGGCTGTTGAGCTACACCTTC. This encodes CASSPSGLLSYTF.

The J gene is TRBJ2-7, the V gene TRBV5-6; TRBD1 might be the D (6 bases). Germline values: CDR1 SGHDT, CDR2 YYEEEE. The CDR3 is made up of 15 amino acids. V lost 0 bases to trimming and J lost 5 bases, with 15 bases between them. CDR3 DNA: TGTGCCAGCAGCTTGGGTACAGGGTGGAATAACGAGCAGTACTTC. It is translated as CASSLGTGWNNEQYF. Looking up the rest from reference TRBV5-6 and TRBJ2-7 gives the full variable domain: DAGVTQSPTHLIKTRGQQVTLRCSPKSGHDTVSWYQQALGQGPQFIFQYYEEEERQRGNFPDRFSGHQFPNYSSELNVNALLLGDSALYLCASSLGTGWNNEQYFGPGTRLTVT.

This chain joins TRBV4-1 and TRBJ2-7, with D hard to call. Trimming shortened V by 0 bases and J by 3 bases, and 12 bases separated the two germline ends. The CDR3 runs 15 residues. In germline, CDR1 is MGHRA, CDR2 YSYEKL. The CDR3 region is CASSQETRLSYEQYF. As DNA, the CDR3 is TGCGCCAGCAGCCAAGAAACGCGTCTAAGCTACGAGCAGTACTTC.

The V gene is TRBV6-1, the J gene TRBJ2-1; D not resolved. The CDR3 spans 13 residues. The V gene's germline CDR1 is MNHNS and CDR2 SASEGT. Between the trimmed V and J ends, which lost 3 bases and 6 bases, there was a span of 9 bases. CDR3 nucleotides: TGTGCCAGCAGTGAGTTTCCAGGCAATGAGCAGTTCTTC. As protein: CASSEFPGNEQFF.

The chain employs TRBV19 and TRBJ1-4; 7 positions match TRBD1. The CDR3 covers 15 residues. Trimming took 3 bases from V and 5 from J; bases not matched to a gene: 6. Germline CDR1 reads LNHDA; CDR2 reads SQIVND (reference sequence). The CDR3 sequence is CASSMFARGNEKLFF. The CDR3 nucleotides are TGTGCCAGTAGTATGTTTGCCAGGGGGAATGAAAAACTGTTTTTT. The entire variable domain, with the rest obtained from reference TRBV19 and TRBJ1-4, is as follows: DGGITQSPKYLFRKEGQNVTLSCEQNLNHDAMYWYRQDPGQGLRLIYYSQIVNDFQKGDIAEGYSVSREKKESFPLTVTSAQKNPTAFYLCASSMFARGNEKLFFGSGTQLSVL.

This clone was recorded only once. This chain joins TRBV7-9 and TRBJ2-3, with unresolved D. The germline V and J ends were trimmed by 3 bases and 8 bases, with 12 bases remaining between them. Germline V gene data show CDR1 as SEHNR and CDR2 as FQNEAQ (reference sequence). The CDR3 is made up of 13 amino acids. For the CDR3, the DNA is TGTGCCAGCAGCTTGTCCAATCCCCCTACGCAGTATTTT. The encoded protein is CASSLSNPPTQYF.

The CDR3 DNA is TGTGCCAGCAGTGAAATTGGACACCTTGAAGCTTTCTTT. Its translation is CASSEIGHLEAFF. The chain combines TRBV6-1 with TRBJ1-1; D might be TRBD1 (5 bases). Per the germline V gene, CDR1 is MNHNS and CDR2 is SASEGT. V was shortened by 2 bases and J by 7 bases, with 11 bases between the two germline ends. There are 13 residues in the CDR3.

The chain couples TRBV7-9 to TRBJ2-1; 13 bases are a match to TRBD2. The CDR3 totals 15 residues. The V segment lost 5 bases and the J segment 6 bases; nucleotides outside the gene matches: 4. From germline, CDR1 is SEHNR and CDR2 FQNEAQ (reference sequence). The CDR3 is CASSDTSGGVNEQFF. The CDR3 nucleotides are TGTGCCAGCAGCGATACTAGCGGGGGGGTCAATGAGCAGTTCTTC.

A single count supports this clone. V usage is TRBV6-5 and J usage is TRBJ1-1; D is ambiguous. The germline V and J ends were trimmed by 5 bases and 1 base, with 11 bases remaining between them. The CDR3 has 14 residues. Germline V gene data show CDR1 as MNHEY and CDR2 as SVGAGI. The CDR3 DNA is TGTGCCAGCAGTCTGGAGGGCGGGAACACTGAAGCTTTCTTT. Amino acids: CASSLEGGNTEAFF.